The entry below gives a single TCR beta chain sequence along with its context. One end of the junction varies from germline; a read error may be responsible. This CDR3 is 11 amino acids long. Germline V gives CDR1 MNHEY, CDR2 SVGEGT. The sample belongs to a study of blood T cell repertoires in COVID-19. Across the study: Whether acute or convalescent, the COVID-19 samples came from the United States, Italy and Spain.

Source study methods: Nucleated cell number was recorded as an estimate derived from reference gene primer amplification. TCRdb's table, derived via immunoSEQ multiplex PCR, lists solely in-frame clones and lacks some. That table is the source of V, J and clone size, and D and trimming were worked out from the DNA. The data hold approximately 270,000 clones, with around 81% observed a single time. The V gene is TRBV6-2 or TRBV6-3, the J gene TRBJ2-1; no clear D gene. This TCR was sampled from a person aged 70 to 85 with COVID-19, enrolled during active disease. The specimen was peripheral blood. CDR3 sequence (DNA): TGTGCCAGCAGTCTCGACAAAGAGCAGTTCTTC. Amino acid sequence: CASSLDKEQFF.